These 14 T cell receptor beta chains came from one sample sequenced in a study of blood T cell repertoires in COVID-19 (dated by TCRdb to 2018 to 2021). Library generation was performed with the immunoSEQ multiplex PCR assay. TCRdb holds this immuneACCESS table with in-frame rearrangements only. Some clones are missing; in checked studies, unresolved V genes explain under half, and the rest has no known cause. This sample comprises 250,000 to 300,000 clones, about 89% of them detected only once. Around 2% of the sample rests with the top ten. Sequences were obtained from peripheral blood. The source of these receptors is a woman between 25 and 40 years old with COVID-19, enrolled during active disease.

The gene calls are TRBV29-1 and TRBJ1-3; D gene uncertain. V was clipped by 4 bases and J by 4 bases, with 11 bases between them. Germline assignment: CDR1 SQVTM and CDR2 ANQGSEA. The CDR3 sequence is 13 residues long. The CDR3 DNA follows: TGCAGCGTTGTCAGAGGCGGAGGAAACACCATATATTTT. Encoded protein: CSVVRGGGNTIYF.

This clone appeared once. V and J are TRBV11-3 and TRBJ1-1; no firm D call. Germline V gives CDR1 SGHNT, CDR2 YENEEA. The CDR3 runs 17 residues. With 2 bases removed from V and 3 bases from J, the gap between germline ends came to 19 bases. CDR3 sequence: CASSLSLWGVKDTEAFF. DNA of the CDR3: TGTGCCAGCAGCTTAAGTCTCTGGGGAGTTAAGGACACTGAAGCTTTCTTT.

This rearrangement joins TRBV27 to TRBJ1-2; 8 bases align to TRBD1. Germline loops: CDR1 MNHEY, CDR2 SMNVEV (reference sequence). V shed 2 bases, J shed 4 bases, and the junction held 6 bases outside the gene matches. The CDR3 totals 15 residues. The CDR3 DNA follows: TGTGCCAGCAGTTTAGTAGGGACAGGATCCTATGGCTACACCTTC. Encoded protein: CASSLVGTGSYGYTF.

The chain carries TRBV28 and TRBJ1-5; TRBD1 agrees at 8 bases. Germline-derived CDR1 and CDR2 are MDHEN and SYDVKM. J lost 0 bases, V lost 3 bases, and 19 bases had no gene match. The CDR3 covers 21 residues. CDR3 bases: TGTGCCAGCAGTTTGGTTAACGCCCCCAGACAGGGGTGGGGTAGCAATCAGCCCCAGCATTTT. Its translation is CASSLVNAPRQGWGSNQPQHF.

The J gene is TRBJ2-1, the V gene TRBV5-1; TRBD2 matches at 12 bases. V trimming: 1 base; J trimming: 7 bases; junction bases outside the gene matches: 3. This CDR3 has 15 residues. The V gene's germline CDR1 is SGHRS and CDR2 YFSETQ. CDR3 protein: CASSLRTSGINEQFF. The CDR3 nucleotides are TGCGCCAGCAGCTTGAGGACTAGCGGGATTAATGAGCAGTTCTTC.

V and J are TRBV4-1 and TRBJ2-7; D is unresolved. Germline V CDR1 and CDR2: MGHRA, YSYEKL. The CDR3 runs 13 residues. Deletions cut 3 bases from V and 6 bases from J, with 12 bases between. The CDR3 protein is CASSHSYASEQYF. The CDR3 nucleotides are TGCGCCAGCAGCCATTCCTACGCGAGCGAGCAGTACTTC.

The V and J genes are TRBV4-1 and TRBJ1-2, with D hard to call. Germline V gene lookup returns CDR1 MGHRA and CDR2 YSYEKL. V shed 1 base and J shed 1 base, with 13 bases lying between them. The CDR3 spans 16 residues. The CDR3, as DNA: TGCGCCAGCAGCCAAGCATCGGGGATACTTAACTATGGCTACACCTTC. Amino acid sequence: CASSQASGILNYGYTF.

The chain couples TRBV27 to TRBJ1-2, with a possible D match to TRBD1 (6 bases). Germline V gene data show CDR1 as MNHEY and CDR2 as SMNVEV (reference sequence). V dropped 5 bases and J dropped 1 base, with 17 bases sitting between them. The CDR3 runs 16 residues. The CDR3 DNA reads as TGTGCCAGCAGTCCGCGGTGGGGGCAAATTAACTATGGCTACACCTTC. It translates to CASSPRWGQINYGYTF.

The J gene is TRBJ2-3, the V gene TRBV19; TRBD1 matches at 8 bases. CDR3 size: 15 residues. Germline V CDR1 and CDR2: LNHDA, SQIVND (reference sequence). V dropped 6 bases and J dropped 3; count of bases not matched to a gene: 8. CDR3 nucleotide sequence: TGTGCCAGTAGGGCAGGGGGCGGGCGAACAGATACGCAGTATTTT. Its protein product is CASRAGGGRTDTQYF.

V is TRBV27 and J is TRBJ2-1, with 7 positions matching TRBD2. The ends lost 5 bases at V and 4 bases at J; junction bases unmatched: 14. CDR1 is MNHEY and CDR2 is SMNVEV in the germline V gene (reference sequence). The CDR3 runs to 17 residues. The CDR3 DNA reads TGTGCCAGCAGTACTCCTGCGACTAGCCAGATTTACAATGAGCAGTTCTTC. It is translated as CASSTPATSQIYNEQFF.

Here the CDR3 reads CASTPPGETVGAFF. The CDR3 region has the DNA TGCGCCAGCACGCCGCCAGGGGAGACCGTAGGGGCTTTCTTT. The rearrangement uses TRBV5-1 and TRBJ1-1; the D gene is possibly TRBD1 (6 bases). Trimming took 6 bases from V and 11 from J, leaving 23 bases between them. Germline loops: CDR1 SGHRS, CDR2 YFSETQ. This CDR3 is built from 14 residues.

The chain links TRBV7-8 to TRBJ1-6; 8 nucleotides match TRBD1. This CDR3 spans 15 amino acids. Germline V gene data show CDR1 as SGHVS and CDR2 as FQNEAQ. V gave up 5 bases and J gave up 14 bases; unmatched junction bases: 14. This CDR3 is CASSPAGQGLRALHF. CDR3 coding DNA: TGTGCCAGCAGCCCGGCTGGACAGGGCCTTAGGGCCCTCCACTTT.

J is TRBJ1-1 and V is TRBV19, with D unresolved. Germline lookup yields CDR1 LNHDA and CDR2 SQIVND (reference sequence). This CDR3 is built from 11 residues. The ends were cut back, 3 bases at V and 7 bases at J, with 6 bases in the middle. CDR3 sequence: CASSIAGEAFF. The CDR3 DNA follows: TGTGCCAGTAGTATTGCAGGTGAAGCTTTCTTT.

The genes are TRBV18 and TRBJ1-5; possible D gene TRBD1, 5 bases. Germline CDR1 and CDR2: KGHSH and LQKENI. The CDR3 loop spans 16 amino acids. The germline V and J ends were trimmed by 0 bases and 0 bases, with 9 bases remaining between them. This chain's CDR3 is CASSPPGLNSNQPQHF. CDR3 nucleotides: TGTGCCAGCTCACCACCGGGACTGAATAGCAATCAGCCCCAGCATTTT. Based on the CDR3 plus reference TRBV18 and TRBJ1-5, the full variable domain is NAGVMQNPRHLVRRRGQEARLRCSPMKGHSHVYWYRQLPEEGLKFMVYLQKENIIDESGMPKERFSAEFPKEGPSILRIQQVVRGDSAAYFCASSPPGLNSNQPQHFGDGTRLSIL.